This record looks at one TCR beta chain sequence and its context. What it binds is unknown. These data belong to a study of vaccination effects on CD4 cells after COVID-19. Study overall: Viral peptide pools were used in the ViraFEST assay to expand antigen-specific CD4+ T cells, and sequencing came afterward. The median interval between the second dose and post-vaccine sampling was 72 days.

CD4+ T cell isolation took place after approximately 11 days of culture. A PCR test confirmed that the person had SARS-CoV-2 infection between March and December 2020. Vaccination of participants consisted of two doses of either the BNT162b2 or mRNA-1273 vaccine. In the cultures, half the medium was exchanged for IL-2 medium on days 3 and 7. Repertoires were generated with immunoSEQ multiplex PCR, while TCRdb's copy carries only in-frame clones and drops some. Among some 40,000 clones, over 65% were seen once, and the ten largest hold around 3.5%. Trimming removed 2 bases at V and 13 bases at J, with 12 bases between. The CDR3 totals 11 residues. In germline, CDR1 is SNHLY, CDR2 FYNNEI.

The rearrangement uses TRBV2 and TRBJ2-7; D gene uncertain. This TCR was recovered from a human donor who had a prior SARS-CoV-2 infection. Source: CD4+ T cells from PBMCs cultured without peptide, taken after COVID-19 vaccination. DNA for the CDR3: TGTGCCAGCAGTGAATCGGGCCATTATTACTTC. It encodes CASSESGHYYF.